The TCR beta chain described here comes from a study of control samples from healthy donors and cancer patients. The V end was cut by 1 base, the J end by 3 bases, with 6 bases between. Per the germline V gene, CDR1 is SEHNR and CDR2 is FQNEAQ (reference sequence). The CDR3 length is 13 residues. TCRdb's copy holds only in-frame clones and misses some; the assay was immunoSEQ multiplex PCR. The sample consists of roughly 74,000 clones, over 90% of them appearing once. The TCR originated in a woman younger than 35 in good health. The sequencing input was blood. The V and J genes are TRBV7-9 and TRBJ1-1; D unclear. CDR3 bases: TGTGCCAGCAGCTTAGATTTGGACACTGAAGCTTTCTTT. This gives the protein CASSLDLDTEAFF.